One and the same sample provided the 4 T cell receptor beta chains below, sequenced in a study of cytomegalovirus exposure and HLA in healthy donors. PCR used 60 Vbeta primers and 13 Jbeta primers. Using immunoSEQ multiplex PCR, the repertoire was profiled, and TCRdb retains in-frame clones only, with some absent. The sample holds about 210,000 clones, about 83% seen once. Material for sequencing was PBMCs. These receptor sequences come from a woman aged 50 to 65 in good health and CMV-seropositive.

The V and J genes are TRBV5-6 and TRBJ1-2; no reliable D call. The length of the CDR3 is 13 residues. V was cut by 0 bases and J by 2 bases, with 5 bases left in between. Germline V gene data show CDR1 as SGHDT and CDR2 as YYEEEE. CDR3 DNA sequence: TGTGCCAGCAGCTTGGACATAAACTATGGCTACACCTTC. Its protein is CASSLDINYGYTF.

This clone showed up just once. The CDR3 loop reads CASSLASPREPQHF. In DNA form, the CDR3 reads TGTGCCAGCAGCTTAGCGAGTCCCAGGGAGCCCCAGCATTTT. The rearrangement links TRBV7-9 to TRBJ1-5; D possibly corresponds to TRBD1 (5 bases). The CDR3 is 14 amino acids. Germline-derived CDR1 and CDR2 are SEHNR and FQNEAQ (reference sequence). Trimming shortened V by 0 bases and J by 8 bases, and 11 bases separated the two germline ends.

This chain links TRBV28 with TRBJ2-1; 16 bases fit TRBD2. Germline CDR1 and CDR2: MDHEN and SYDVKM. The CDR3 runs 16 residues. Unmatched junction bases numbered 12, after V lost 7 bases and J lost 12 bases. CDR3 coding DNA: TGTGCCAGCACACCATGGGGACTAGCGGGGGGGGTGACGCAGTTCTTC. Its translation is CASTPWGLAGGVTQFF.

CDR3 sequence (DNA): TGTGCCTGGAGTCATGGGGACAACGAGCAGTACTTC. Translated, it gives CAWSHGDNEQYF. The V call is TRBV30, the J call TRBJ2-7; possibly TRBD1 for D (6 bases). CDR3 length equals 12 residues. Germline CDR1 is GTSNPN and CDR2 is SVGIG (reference sequence). Trimming removed 2 bases from V and 5 bases from J, with 10 bases in between.